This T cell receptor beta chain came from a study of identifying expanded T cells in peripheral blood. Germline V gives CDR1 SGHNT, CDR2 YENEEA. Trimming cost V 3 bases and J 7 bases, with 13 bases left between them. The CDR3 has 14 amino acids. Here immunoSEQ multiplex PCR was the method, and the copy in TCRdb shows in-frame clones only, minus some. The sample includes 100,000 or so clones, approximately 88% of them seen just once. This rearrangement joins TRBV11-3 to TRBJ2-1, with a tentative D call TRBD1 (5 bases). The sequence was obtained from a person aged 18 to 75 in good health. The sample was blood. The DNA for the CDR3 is TGTGCCAGCAGCTTGGGCAGGGAACGGAATGAGCAGTTCTTC. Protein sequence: CASSLGRERNEQFF. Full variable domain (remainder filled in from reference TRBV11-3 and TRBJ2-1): EAGVVQSPRYKIIEKKQPVAFWCNPISGHNTLYWYLQNLGQGPELLIRYENEEAVDDSQLPKDRFSAERLKGVDSTLKIQPAELGDSAVYLCASSLGRERNEQFFGPGTRLTVL.